The 19 T cell receptor beta chains listed next were all sequenced from one sample in a study of tumor-infiltrating lymphocytes in glioblastoma multiforme. TCR beta libraries were built from RNA through three nested multiplex PCR rounds using modified ARM-PCR. TCRdb re-analysed the multiplex PCR reads in MiXCR, keeping a single row per CDR3 protein. The repertoire holds about 32,000 distinct CDR3 sequences, around 60% seen once, with roughly 31% in the top ten. The source material was brain tumor tissue. These receptors were collected from a male donor with glioblastoma.

Notes on this clonotype: One junction end disagrees with the germline gene, perhaps due to a read error. Written as DNA, the CDR3 is TGTGCCAGCAGCTTAGGGGACACTGGAGCTTCCTTT. This encodes CASSLGDTGASF. V and J are TRBV7-8 and TRBJ1-1; a possible D gene is TRBD1 (6 bases). This CDR3 has 12 residues. Germline values: CDR1 SGHVS, CDR2 FQNEAQ.

On this clonotype itself: This sequence may be a read error, since a much larger clone differs from it by one base. The gene calls are TRBV7-9 and TRBJ1-4, with D possibly being TRBD1 (5 bases). CDR3 length: 16 amino acids. CDR1 is SEHNR, CDR2 FQNEAQ, per germline (reference sequence). V was cut by 4 bases and J by 7 bases, with 19 bases left in between. For the CDR3, the DNA is TGTGCCAGCAGCTCGTCACAGGAGTTTGCTGGTGAAAAACTGTTTTTT. As protein: CASSSSQEFAGEKLFF.

In the case of this clonotype: An end of the junction does not agree with germline; a read error may underlie this. This chain uses TRBV30 with TRBJ1-6; no definite D call. The germline V gene has CDR1 GTSNPN and CDR2 SVGIG (reference sequence). The CDR3 length is 15 residues. In nucleotides, the CDR3 is TGTGCCTGGAAGCGGCAGAGCCCCTATAATTCACCCCCCCACTTT. Its protein is CAWKRQSPYNSPPHF.

This clonotype was seen repeatedly, ten times or more. The V call is TRBV5-1, the J call TRBJ1-1; possible D gene TRBD1, 5 bases. V lost 4 bases and J 1 base, leaving 11 bases between the germline ends. This CDR3 is built from 14 residues. Germline assignment: CDR1 SGHRS and CDR2 YFSETQ. DNA of the CDR3: TGCGCCAGCAGCCCGGGGCTTTGGAACACTGAAGCTTTCTTT. This encodes CASSPGLWNTEAFF.

To note about this clonotype: One junction end disagrees with the germline gene, perhaps due to a read error. This chain uses TRBV20-1 with TRBJ2-4, with D perhaps assigned TRBD1 or TRBD2 (7 bases each). This CDR3 has 16 residues. Germline-derived CDR1 and CDR2 are DFQATT and SNEGSKA (reference sequence). The CDR3 coding sequence is TGCAGTGCTAGACTTCAGGGGGGGGGAGCCAAAAACATTCAGTATTTC. Amino acid sequence: CSARLQGGGAKNIQYF.

As to this clonotype: Just one base apart from a much larger clone, this may be a read error. The J gene is TRBJ2-7, the V gene TRBV28; TRBD2 aligns across 8 bases. The J segment lost 6 bases and the V segment lost 7 bases, leaving 5 bases of the junction unmatched. CDR3 length equals 12 residues. Germline V gives CDR1 MDHEN, CDR2 SYDVKM. In DNA form, the CDR3 reads TGTGCCAGCAATTCCCTAGCGGGCGAGCAGTACTTC. It is translated as CASNSLAGEQYF.

Worth noting for this clonotype: A clone one base away is much larger, so this may be a read error. The chain is built from TRBV6-4 and TRBJ2-7; unclear D gene. The CDR3 has 13 amino acids. Germline loops: CDR1 MRHNA, CDR2 SNTAGT. Trimming took off 2 bases at V and 5 bases at J, with 10 bases between the two ends. DNA for the CDR3: TGTGCCAGCAGTGACAGGGTCCCCCACGAGCAGTACTTC. Residues: CASSDRVPHEQYF.

As for this clonotype: Because the CDR3 is missing its conserved closing phenylalanine or tryptophan, this is likely a read error. The gene calls are TRBV12-3 or TRBV12-4 and TRBJ2-7; 9 positions match TRBD1. The length of the CDR3 is 14 residues. The CDR3: CVSRGTGNSYEQYL. CDR3 nucleotides: TGTGTCAGCAGAGGGACAGGGAATTCCTACGAGCAGTACTTG.

This clonotype was counted once. This chain connects TRBV7-3 to TRBJ2-1, with D hard to call. CDR1 and CDR2 from the germline V gene are SGHTA and FQGTGA. CDR3 length: 15 amino acids. Between the trimmed V and J ends, which lost 8 bases and 0 bases, there was a span of 14 bases. The CDR3 DNA reads TGTGCCAGCCCTCTCGCGCCGAGCTCCTACAATGAGCAGTTCTTC. Its protein product is CASPLAPSSYNEQFF.

The chain employs TRBV11-2 and TRBJ2-3; D assignment may be TRBD1 or TRBD2 (5 bases each). This CDR3 is built from 15 residues. Germline CDR1 SGHAT, CDR2 FQNNGV. Trimming pared 4 bases from V and 13 bases from J, leaving 24 bases between. This CDR3 is CASSYRAQRGDKKYF. Here the CDR3 DNA reads TGTGCCAGCAGCTACCGAGCTCAGAGGGGAGATAAGAAGTATTTT.

This clonotype was seen repeatedly, ten times or more. This chain links TRBV10-3 with TRBJ2-3; D is ambiguous. The CDR3 runs to 15 residues. CDR1 is ENHRY, CDR2 SYGVKD, per germline. Trimming took off 5 bases at V and 3 bases at J, with 15 bases between the two ends. This chain's CDR3 is CAISIAPLGTDTQYF. CDR3 DNA: TGTGCCATCAGTATCGCTCCGCTGGGTACAGATACGCAGTATTTT.

There are many counts of this clonotype. The rearrangement uses TRBV28 and TRBJ2-7, with 9 bases that match TRBD2. After removal of 6 bases from V and 3 bases from J, the junction contained 6 bases not matched to a gene. There are 14 residues in the CDR3. From germline, CDR1 is MDHEN and CDR2 SYDVKM. The CDR3 reads CASSLVTSGYEQYF. The CDR3 nucleotides read TGTGCCAGCAGCCTAGTGACTAGCGGCTACGAGCAGTACTTC.

The chain employs TRBV11-2 and TRBJ2-5; D perhaps matches TRBD1 (5 bases). The CDR3 totals 13 residues. Trimming took off 5 bases at V and 5 bases at J, with 12 bases between the two ends. Germline V CDR1 and CDR2: SGHAT, FQNNGV. The CDR3 nucleotides are TGTGCCAGCAGCGGACGACAGTGGGAGACCCAGTACTTC. Translating it yields CASSGRQWETQYF.

A remark on this clonotype: At one of its ends the junction is not consistent with the germline gene, which may arise from a read error. This chain connects TRBV6-5 to TRBJ2-6; possible D gene TRBD1, 6 bases. The CDR3 spans 16 residues. CDR1 is MNHEY, CDR2 SVGAGI, per germline. This CDR3 is CASSLTGLQGANVPTF. Written as DNA, the CDR3 is TGTGCCAGCAGTTTGACAGGCTTGCAAGGGGCCAACGTCCCGACTTTC.

Turning to this clonotype: At one end the junction does not follow the germline gene, possibly because of a read error. The chain links TRBV29-1 to TRBJ2-3, with no clear D. The CDR3 is 14 residues long. The germline gives CDR1 SQVTM, CDR2 ANQGSEA. The CDR3 reads CSAVGAISTDTQYF. The CDR3 DNA is TGCAGCGCCGTTGGTGCTATTTCCACAGATACACAGTATTTT.

The chain carries TRBV4-2 and TRBJ1-1; the match to TRBD1 covers 7 bases. The CDR3 extends over 13 amino acids. V gave up 11 bases and J gave up 12 bases; unmatched junction bases: 18. From germline, CDR1 is LGHNA and CDR2 YNFKEQ. CDR3 nucleotides: TGTGCCGGCGGCCAAGGTACCGACAGGGTAACTTTCTTT. Translating it yields CAGGQGTDRVTFF.

In this sample, this clonotype turned up a few times. Just one base apart from a much larger clone, this may be a read error. The V and J genes are TRBV4-1 and TRBJ1-6; 11 bases are shared with TRBD1. The germline CDR1 and CDR2 sequences are MGHRA and YSYEKL. The trim removed 4 bases at V and 10 bases at J, leaving 9 bases unmatched. This CDR3 region has 16 residues. CDR3 amino acids: CASSLRLRDRGSPLHF. The CDR3 region has the DNA TGCGCCAGCAGCCTAAGACTCCGGGACAGGGGGTCACCCCTCCACTTT.

This clonotype was seen more than once but under ten times. The CDR3 is CAWSRGVDYGYTF. The CDR3 bases are TGTGCCTGGAGTCGGGGCGTCGACTATGGCTACACCTTC. The rearrangement joins TRBV30 to TRBJ1-2; D possibly corresponds to TRBD1 (5 bases). This CDR3 has 13 amino acids. V lost 2 bases and J lost 3, with 10 bases in between. Germline CDR1 reads GTSNPN; CDR2 reads SVGIG (reference sequence).

This clonotype appeared once. V is TRBV2 and J is TRBJ2-7, with 12 bases fitting TRBD1. V shed 3 bases and J 10 bases; nucleotides not matched to a gene: 19. Germline assignment: CDR1 SNHLY and CDR2 FYNNEI. This CDR3 comprises 18 residues. CDR3 nucleotide sequence: TGTGCCAGCAGTGAGTCCGGGACAGGGGGCTCACTAAGGGGAGATCAGTACTTC. Its translation: CASSESGTGGSLRGDQYF.